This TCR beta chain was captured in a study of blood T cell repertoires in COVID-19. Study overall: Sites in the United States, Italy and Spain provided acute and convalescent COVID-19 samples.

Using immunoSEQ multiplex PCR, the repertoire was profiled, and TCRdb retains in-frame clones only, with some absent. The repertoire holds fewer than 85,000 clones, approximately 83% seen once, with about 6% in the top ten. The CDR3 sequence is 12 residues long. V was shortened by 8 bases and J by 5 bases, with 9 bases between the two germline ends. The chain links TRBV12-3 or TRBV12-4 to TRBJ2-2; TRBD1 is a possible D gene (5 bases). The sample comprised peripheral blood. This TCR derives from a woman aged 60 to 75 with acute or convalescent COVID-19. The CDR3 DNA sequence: TGTGCCAGCCTGAAGGGGACCGGGGAGCTGTTTTTT. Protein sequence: CASLKGTGELFF.